A selection of T cell receptor beta chains follows, all from one sample in a study of glioma-infiltrating T cells after dendritic cell vaccination. TCRdb's copy holds only in-frame clones and misses some; the assay was immunoSEQ multiplex PCR. The profile covers approximately 92,000 clones, with around 80% appearing a single time and 4.5% to 5.5% taken by the ten largest. The sample was blood, taken after dendritic cell vaccination. These TCRs come from a human donor with glioblastoma. Both conserved end residues are part of each CDR3. The order of the fields is J gene, D gene, clone size, V gene, CDR3 protein, CDR3 DNA. A D gene is named only where the DNA matches it firmly. Rows give clone size only sometimes, using once, few, many, or a class for an expanded clone.

TRBJ2-7 - - TRBV5-6 CASRKSGASSYEQYF TGTGCCAGCAGAAAATCAGGGGCCAGCTCCTACGAGCAGTACTTC
TRBJ1-2 TRBD1 - TRBV27 CASSWTGGYGYTF TGTGCCAGCAGTTGGACAGGGGGCTATGGCTACACCTTC
TRBJ1-2 TRBD1 - TRBV28 CASSPTGAIYGYTF TGTGCCAGCAGCCCGACAGGGGCGATCTATGGCTACACCTTC
TRBJ1-2 - - TRBV10-2 CASVSPDQGGYGYTF TGCGCCAGCGTATCTCCCGACCAGGGAGGTTATGGCTACACCTTC
TRBJ2-5 - - TRBV5-1 CASNAGETQYF TGCGCCAGTAATGCCGGAGAGACCCAGTACTTC
TRBJ1-2 TRBD1 - TRBV10-2 CASTGTGGMGGYTF TGCGCCAGCACCGGGACAGGGGGCATGGGTGGCTACACCTTC
TRBJ2-7 TRBD1 - TRBV9 CASSVGQGYYEQYF TGTGCCAGCAGCGTGGGACAGGGGTACTACGAGCAGTACTTC
TRBJ2-5 - - TRBV7-9 CASSLAMGGQETQYF TGTGCCAGCAGCTTAGCGATGGGGGGCCAAGAGACCCAGTACTTC
TRBJ2-7 TRBD2 - TRBV11-3 CASSPGTSASSYEQYF TGTGCCAGCAGCCCAGGGACTAGCGCCAGCTCCTACGAGCAGTACTTC
TRBJ2-7 - many TRBV10-1 CASREGTDTYEQYF TGCGCCAGCAGGGAGGGGACAGACACCTACGAGCAGTACTTC
TRBJ2-5 TRBD1 - TRBV6-1 CASRKGQDQETQYF TGTGCCAGCAGGAAGGGACAGGACCAAGAGACCCAGTACTTC
TRBJ2-1 TRBD2 - TRBV6-1 CAIGRYAEQFF TGTGCCATCGGGAGGTATGCTGAGCAGTTCTTC
TRBJ1-5 - few TRBV28 CASSLWAGTTNQPQHF TGTGCCAGCAGTTTATGGGCAGGGACTACCAATCAGCCCCAGCATTTT
TRBJ2-7 - - TRBV9 CASSGLTYEQYF TGTGCCAGCAGCGGTCTAACCTACGAGCAGTACTTC
TRBJ2-3 TRBD2 few TRBV7-2 CASSRTGGRFTDTQYF TGTGCCAGCAGCCGGACGGGGGGGCGTTTCACAGATACGCAGTATTTT
TRBJ1-2 - - TRBV2 CASSRYTGSALYGYTF TGTGCCAGCAGCAGATACACAGGGAGCGCCCTCTATGGCTACACCTTC
TRBJ2-7 - - TRBV5-1 CASSLQGDSYEQYF TGCGCCAGCAGCTTGCAAGGGGATTCCTACGAGCAGTACTTC
TRBJ1-2 TRBD1 - TRBV2 CASTGTGGFIGGYTF TGTGCCAGCACCGGGACAGGAGGATTTATTGGTGGCTACACCTTC
TRBJ1-5 - - TRBV28 CASSLGHPEDQPQHF TGTGCCAGCAGTTTGGGACATCCCGAGGATCAGCCCCAGCATTTT
TRBJ1-5 - - TRBV28 CASSLSDSYYQPQHF TGTGCCAGCAGTTTATCGGACAGCTACTATCAGCCCCAGCATTTT
TRBJ1-1 TRBD1 - TRBV28 CASSPTGVNTEAFF TGTGCCAGCAGCCCGACAGGGGTAAACACTGAAGCTTTCTTT
TRBJ1-1 TRBD1 - TRBV29-1 CSAPGQGNTEAFF TGCAGCGCCCCGGGACAGGGGAACACTGAAGCTTTCTTT
TRBJ2-5 - - TRBV9 CASSARQTQETQYF TGTGCCAGCAGCGCACGACAGACCCAAGAGACCCAGTACTTC
TRBJ2-1 - - TRBV7-2 CASSLGAQPSEQFF TGTGCCAGCAGCTTAGGGGCCCAGCCGAGTGAGCAGTTCTTC
TRBJ1-3 - few TRBV6-6 CASSSQGASGNTIYF TGTGCCAGCAGTTCTCAAGGGGCCTCTGGAAACACCATATATTTT
TRBJ2-7 TRBD2 - TRBV6-4 CASKAGGSSYEQYF TGTGCCAGCAAGGCGGGAGGGAGCTCCTACGAGCAGTACTTC
TRBJ2-7 - - TRBV7-6 CASSFPGEGLDEQYF TGTGCCAGCAGCTTCCCGGGAGAGGGGTTGGACGAGCAGTACTTC
TRBJ1-5 - once TRBV2 CASSDWAGASSNQPQHF TGTGCCAGCAGTGATTGGGCGGGGGCGAGCAGCAATCAGCCCCAGCATTTT
TRBJ1-1 - - TRBV20-1 CSASGGEAFF TGCAGTGCCTCCGGGGGAGAAGCTTTCTTT
TRBJ1-2 - - TRBV19 CASSIGWGGENYGYTF TGTGCCAGTAGTATAGGGTGGGGGGGCGAAAACTATGGCTACACCTTC
TRBJ1-2 - - TRBV2 CASSEGSSYGYTF TGTGCCAGCAGTGAGGGGAGCAGCTATGGCTACACCTTC
TRBJ2-7 TRBD1 - TRBV29-1 CSVPTGPYEQYF TGCAGCGTTCCGACAGGGCCCTACGAGCAGTACTTC
TRBJ2-2 TRBD2 - TRBV5-4 CASSLSASGSRNTGELFF TGTGCCAGCAGCTTGTCGGCTAGCGGGAGCCGGAACACCGGGGAGCTGTTTTTT
TRBJ1-1 - - TRBV20-1 CSARSYTEAFF TGCAGTGCTAGATCCTACACTGAAGCTTTCTTT
TRBJ2-7 TRBD2 - TRBV15 CATSREWGGIYEQYF TGTGCCACCAGCAGAGAATGGGGAGGGATCTACGAGCAGTACTTC
TRBJ1-2 - few TRBV10-1 CASSNGYGYTF TGCGCCAGCAGTAACGGCTATGGCTACACCTTC
TRBJ2-5 - - TRBV27 CASSLTGDDLGETQYF TGTGCCAGCAGTTTAACAGGCGACGACCTAGGCGAGACCCAGTACTTC
TRBJ2-7 TRBD1 - TRBV18 CASSPPGTGGEQYF TGTGCCAGCTCACCACCGGGGACAGGGGGCGAGCAGTACTTC
TRBJ2-1 TRBD2 - TRBV19 CASSTAGGGAQFF TGTGCCAGTAGTACAGCGGGGGGAGGTGCGCAGTTCTTC
TRBJ2-6 - - TRBV21-1 CASSNPGRVCSGANVLTF TGTGCCAGCAGCAATCCTGGCAGGGTTTGCTCTGGGGCCAACGTCCTGACTTTC
TRBJ2-7 TRBD2 - TRBV5-1 CASSFTPGGGYEQYF TGCGCCAGCAGCTTTACCCCTGGGGGGGGCTACGAGCAGTACTTC
TRBJ1-2 - - TRBV5-1 CASSLVAAASYGYTF TGCGCCAGCAGCTTGGTGGCAGCTGCTAGCTATGGCTACACCTTC
TRBJ1-5 - - TRBV19 CASSRTVNQPQHF TGTGCCAGTAGTCGGACAGTCAATCAGCCCCAGCATTTT
TRBJ2-2 - - TRBV28 CASSLVPVGGMNTGELFF TGTGCCAGCAGTTTAGTTCCCGTAGGCGGGATGAACACCGGGGAGCTGTTTTTT
TRBJ1-2 TRBD1 - TRBV6-5 CASSYSRDRVNGYTF TGTGCCAGCAGTTACTCGAGGGACAGGGTAAATGGCTACACCTTC
TRBJ1-2 TRBD1 - TRBV5-1 CASSPGQGDYGYTF TGCGCCAGCAGCCCGGGACAGGGGGACTATGGCTACACCTTC
TRBJ2-5 TRBD2 - TRBV2 CASSEVTSGGSQYF TGTGCCAGCAGTGAGGTAACTAGCGGGGGGTCCCAGTACTTC
TRBJ1-1 - - TRBV10-3 CAISEREGTEAFF TGTGCCATCAGTGAGCGGGAGGGGACTGAAGCTTTCTTT
TRBJ2-2 - once TRBV10-1 CASSRDEAGELFF TGCGCCAGCAGCCGCGATGAGGCCGGGGAGCTGTTTTTT
TRBJ2-7 TRBD1 - TRBV27 CASSFGGQGYYEQYF TGTGCCAGCAGTTTTGGGGGACAGGGCTACTACGAGCAGTACTTC
TRBJ2-5 - - TRBV15 CATSRTPPRLTVQETQYF TGTGCCACCAGCAGAACGCCCCCCCGGCTGACTGTCCAAGAGACCCAGTACTTC
TRBJ2-3 - - TRBV5-1 CASSFTGIADTQYF TGCGCCAGCAGCTTCACAGGGATCGCAGATACGCAGTATTTT
TRBJ1-1 TRBD1 - TRBV6-1 CASSEGTGVGTEAFF TGTGCCAGCAGTGAAGGGACAGGGGTCGGGACTGAAGCTTTCTTT
TRBJ2-1 TRBD2 - TRBV30 CACPVAGGPNEQFF TGTGCCTGCCCAGTGGCGGGAGGGCCGAATGAGCAGTTCTTC
TRBJ2-5 - few TRBV6-1 CASSEASQGVRETQYF TGTGCCAGCAGTGAAGCGTCGCAGGGCGTAAGGGAGACCCAGTACTTC